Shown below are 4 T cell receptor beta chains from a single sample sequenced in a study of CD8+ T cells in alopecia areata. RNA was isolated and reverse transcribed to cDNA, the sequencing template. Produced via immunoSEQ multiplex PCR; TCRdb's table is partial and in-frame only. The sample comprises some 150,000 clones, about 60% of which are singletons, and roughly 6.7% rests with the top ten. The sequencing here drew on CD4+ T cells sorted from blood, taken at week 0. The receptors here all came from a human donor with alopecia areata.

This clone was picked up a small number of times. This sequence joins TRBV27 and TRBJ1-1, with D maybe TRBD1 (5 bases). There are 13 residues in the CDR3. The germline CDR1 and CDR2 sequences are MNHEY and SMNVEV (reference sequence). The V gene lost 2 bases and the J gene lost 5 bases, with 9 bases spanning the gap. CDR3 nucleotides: TGTGCCAGCAGTTTAGACAGCCTAACTGAAGCTTTCTTT. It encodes CASSLDSLTEAFF.

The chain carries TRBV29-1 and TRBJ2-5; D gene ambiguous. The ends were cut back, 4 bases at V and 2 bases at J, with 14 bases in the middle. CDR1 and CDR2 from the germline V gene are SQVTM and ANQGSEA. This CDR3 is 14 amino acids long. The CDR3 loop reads CSVVMGSRQETQYF. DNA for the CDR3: TGCAGCGTTGTCATGGGGTCCAGACAAGAGACCCAGTACTTC.

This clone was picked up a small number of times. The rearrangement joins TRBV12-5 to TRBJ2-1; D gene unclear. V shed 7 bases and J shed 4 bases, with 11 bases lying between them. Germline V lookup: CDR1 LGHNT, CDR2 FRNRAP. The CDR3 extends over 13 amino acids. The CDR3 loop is CASAFYGYNEQFF. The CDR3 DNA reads TGTGCTAGTGCCTTTTACGGATACAATGAGCAGTTCTTC. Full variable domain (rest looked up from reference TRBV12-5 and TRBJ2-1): DARVTQTPRHKVTEMGQEVTMRCQPILGHNTVFWYRQTMMQGLELLAYFRNRAPLDDSGMPKDRFSAEMPDATLATLKIQPSEPRDSAVYFCASAFYGYNEQFFGPGTRLTVL.

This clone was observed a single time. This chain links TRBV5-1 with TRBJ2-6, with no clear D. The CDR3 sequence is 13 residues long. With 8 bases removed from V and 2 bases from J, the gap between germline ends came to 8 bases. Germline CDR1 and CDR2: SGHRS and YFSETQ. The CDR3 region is CASGSTGANVLTF. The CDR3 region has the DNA TGCGCCAGTGGTTCTACTGGGGCCAACGTCCTGACTTTC.